A selection of T cell receptor beta chains follows, all from one sample in a study of long-term antiretroviral therapy in people with HIV. Here immunoSEQ multiplex PCR was the method, and the copy in TCRdb shows in-frame clones only, minus some. The sample yields roughly 15,000 clones, around 80% seen once. The sequenced sample was unsorted PBMCs, obtained 0.1 years after starting antiretroviral therapy. The origin of the receptors is a man between 18 and 29 years old with HIV. The CDR3 runs from the conserved cysteine through the conserved F or W. The D gene is left open where the match is weak. Not all rows give a size; the values are once, few, many and, for expanded clones, a class.

d_call: .
j_call: TRBJ1-1
clone_size: few
v_call: TRBV9
cdr3_aa: CASSVSMNTEAFF
cdr3_nt: TGTGCCAGCAGCGTATCCATGAACACTGAAGCTTTCTTT

d_call: TRBD2
j_call: TRBJ2-7
clone_size: once
v_call: TRBV7-9
cdr3_aa: CASSAYGGRAYLNEQYF
cdr3_nt: TGTGCCAGCAGCGCTTATGGCGGGAGGGCCTATCTCAACGAGCAGTACTTC

d_call: .
j_call: TRBJ2-7
clone_size: few
v_call: TRBV7-2
cdr3_aa: CASSLGGHGSEQYF
cdr3_nt: TGTGCCAGCAGCTTAGGAGGACATGGGAGCGAGCAGTACTTC

d_call: TRBD1
j_call: TRBJ2-7
clone_size: .
v_call: TRBV7-9
cdr3_aa: CASSSGLDRGDEQYF
cdr3_nt: TGTGCCAGCAGCTCAGGGTTGGACAGGGGGGACGAGCAGTACTTC

d_call: .
j_call: TRBJ1-4
clone_size: .
v_call: TRBV7-9
cdr3_aa: CASSLPVGLTGEKLFF
cdr3_nt: TGTGCCAGCAGCTTACCTGTGGGCCTCACGGGGGAAAAACTGTTTTTT

d_call: TRBD2
j_call: TRBJ2-7
clone_size: .
v_call: TRBV4-3
cdr3_aa: CASSPRLAGAYEQYF
cdr3_nt: TGCGCCAGCAGCCCTAGACTAGCGGGGGCTTACGAGCAGTACTTC

d_call: TRBD2
j_call: TRBJ2-1
clone_size: once
v_call: TRBV4-3
cdr3_aa: CASSLTSESLGYNEQFF
cdr3_nt: TGCGCCAGCAGCCTGACTAGCGAATCTTTAGGATACAATGAGCAGTTCTTC

d_call: .
j_call: TRBJ2-1
clone_size: .
v_call: TRBV5-1
cdr3_aa: CASSVSQVNEQFF
cdr3_nt: TGCGCCAGCAGCGTATCCCAGGTGAATGAGCAGTTCTTC

d_call: TRBD2
j_call: TRBJ2-7
clone_size: .
v_call: TRBV9
cdr3_aa: CASSVDGLAGGQQYF
cdr3_nt: TGTGCCAGCAGCGTAGACGGGCTAGCGGGGGGACAGCAGTACTTC

d_call: .
j_call: TRBJ1-1
clone_size: .
v_call: TRBV9
cdr3_aa: CASSVGGLGTEAFF
cdr3_nt: TGTGCCAGCAGCGTAGGAGGGTTGGGCACTGAAGCTTTCTTT

d_call: .
j_call: TRBJ1-1
clone_size: .
v_call: TRBV14
cdr3_aa: CASSQEGSVSSTEAFF
cdr3_nt: TGTGCCAGCAGCCAAGAAGGTTCGGTATCGAGCACTGAAGCTTTCTTT

d_call: TRBD2
j_call: TRBJ2-1
clone_size: .
v_call: TRBV5-6
cdr3_aa: CASSLEASGSLFF
cdr3_nt: TGTGCCAGCAGCTTGGAAGCTAGCGGGAGTTTGTTCTTC

d_call: TRBD1
j_call: TRBJ1-1
clone_size: .
v_call: TRBV7-9
cdr3_aa: CASSLGRGLTEAFF
cdr3_nt: TGTGCCAGCAGCTTAGGCAGGGGGCTGACTGAAGCTTTCTTT

d_call: .
j_call: TRBJ2-7
clone_size: .
v_call: TRBV6-5
cdr3_aa: CASGRPDEQYF
cdr3_nt: TGTGCCAGCGGGCGACCAGACGAGCAGTACTTC

d_call: TRBD1
j_call: TRBJ1-2
clone_size: .
v_call: TRBV11-2
cdr3_aa: CASSSGTGEGYTF
cdr3_nt: TGTGCCAGCAGTTCCGGGACAGGGGAGGGCTACACCTTC

d_call: TRBD1
j_call: TRBJ2-5
clone_size: .
v_call: TRBV2
cdr3_aa: CASSEGQGIGETQYF
cdr3_nt: TGTGCCAGCAGTGAGGGACAGGGAATCGGGGAGACCCAGTACTTC

d_call: .
j_call: TRBJ1-1
clone_size: .
v_call: TRBV19
cdr3_aa: CASKRGLTNTEAFF
cdr3_nt: TGTGCCAGTAAGCGGGGTCTGACTAACACTGAAGCTTTCTTT

d_call: .
j_call: TRBJ1-2
clone_size: .
v_call: TRBV27
cdr3_aa: CASSLSRTVYGYTF
cdr3_nt: TGTGCCAGCAGTTTATCTCGGACAGTTTATGGCTACACCTTC

d_call: .
j_call: TRBJ1-2
clone_size: once
v_call: TRBV6-5
cdr3_aa: CASSSDNFINYGYTF
cdr3_nt: TGTGCCAGCAGTTCCGACAATTTCATCAACTATGGCTACACCTTC

d_call: TRBD1
j_call: TRBJ1-1
clone_size: .
v_call: TRBV4-3
cdr3_aa: CASSQEPQGVSTEAFF
cdr3_nt: TGCGCCAGCAGCCAAGAGCCACAGGGGGTGAGCACTGAAGCTTTCTTT

d_call: .
j_call: TRBJ1-1
clone_size: .
v_call: TRBV27
cdr3_aa: CASSLSGSMNTEAFF
cdr3_nt: TGTGCCAGCAGTTTATCGGGCAGCATGAACACTGAAGCTTTCTTT

d_call: TRBD2
j_call: TRBJ2-2
clone_size: .
v_call: TRBV5-1
cdr3_aa: CASSRTSGNTGELFF
cdr3_nt: TGCGCCAGCAGCCGGACTAGCGGGAACACCGGGGAGCTGTTTTTT

d_call: .
j_call: TRBJ1-2
clone_size: .
v_call: TRBV19
cdr3_aa: CASKEGSYGYTF
cdr3_nt: TGTGCCAGTAAAGAAGGGAGCTATGGCTACACCTTC

d_call: TRBD1
j_call: TRBJ2-5
clone_size: .
v_call: TRBV15
cdr3_aa: CATSRGTGQETQYF
cdr3_nt: TGTGCCACCAGCAGGGGGACAGGCCAAGAGACCCAGTACTTC

d_call: .
j_call: TRBJ1-1
clone_size: .
v_call: TRBV12-5
cdr3_aa: CASGPPPISLAEAFF
cdr3_nt: TGTGCTAGTGGGCCCCCTCCGATCTCCCTAGCTGAAGCTTTCTTT

d_call: .
j_call: TRBJ2-5
clone_size: .
v_call: TRBV7-3
cdr3_aa: CASSQGQPGATQYF
cdr3_nt: TGTGCCAGCAGCCAAGGGCAGCCCGGGGCGACCCAGTACTTC

d_call: TRBD1
j_call: TRBJ1-6
clone_size: .
v_call: TRBV6-5
cdr3_aa: CASSNQGALGSPLHF
cdr3_nt: TGTGCCAGCAGCAACCAGGGGGCTCTGGGATCACCCCTCCACTTT

d_call: .
j_call: TRBJ1-2
clone_size: .
v_call: TRBV4-1
cdr3_aa: CASSRGQDYGYTF
cdr3_nt: TGCGCCAGCAGCCGCGGACAAGACTATGGCTACACCTTC

d_call: .
j_call: TRBJ2-7
clone_size: .
v_call: TRBV7-2
cdr3_aa: CASSLEGGQSYEQYF
cdr3_nt: TGTGCCAGCAGCTTAGAGGGGGGTCAGTCCTACGAGCAGTACTTC

d_call: TRBD2
j_call: TRBJ2-2
clone_size: .
v_call: TRBV6-5
cdr3_aa: CASSAGGATGELFF
cdr3_nt: TGTGCCAGCAGTGCGGGAGGGGCCACCGGGGAGCTGTTTTTT

d_call: TRBD2
j_call: TRBJ2-3
clone_size: .
v_call: TRBV5-5
cdr3_aa: CASNFRAGTRLDTQYF
cdr3_nt: TGTGCCAGCAACTTTAGGGCCGGGACTAGGTTAGATACGCAGTATTTT

d_call: .
j_call: TRBJ2-5
clone_size: .
v_call: TRBV7-9
cdr3_aa: CASSLEQNQETQYF
cdr3_nt: TGTGCCAGCAGCTTAGAACAGAACCAAGAGACCCAGTACTTC

d_call: TRBD1
j_call: TRBJ2-7
clone_size: medium-sized
v_call: TRBV27
cdr3_aa: CASSLGQQTGTPYEQYF
cdr3_nt: TGTGCCAGCAGTTTGGGACAGCAGACAGGGACGCCCTACGAGCAGTACTTC

d_call: TRBD1
j_call: TRBJ2-2
clone_size: .
v_call: TRBV9
cdr3_aa: CASSGRPKQGANTGELFF
cdr3_nt: TGTGCCAGCAGCGGACGGCCCAAGCAGGGGGCGAACACCGGGGAGCTGTTTTTT

d_call: TRBD2
j_call: TRBJ2-7
clone_size: .
v_call: TRBV5-1
cdr3_aa: CASSSTSGNYEQYF
cdr3_nt: TGCGCCAGCAGCTCGACTAGCGGGAACTACGAGCAGTACTTC

d_call: .
j_call: TRBJ2-6
clone_size: .
v_call: TRBV4-3
cdr3_aa: CASSQGARTVHSGANVLTF
cdr3_nt: TGCGCCAGCAGCCAAGGGGCGAGGACAGTTCACTCTGGGGCCAACGTCCTGACTTTC

d_call: .
j_call: TRBJ1-5
clone_size: .
v_call: TRBV4-1
cdr3_aa: CASSQVLGGGNQPQHF
cdr3_nt: TGCGCCAGCAGCCAAGTATTGGGCGGCGGCAATCAGCCCCAGCATTTT

d_call: .
j_call: TRBJ1-1
clone_size: .
v_call: TRBV11-2
cdr3_aa: CASSSNRDAAFF
cdr3_nt: TGTGCCAGCAGCTCGAACCGGGACGCGGCTTTCTTT

d_call: TRBD2
j_call: TRBJ2-3
clone_size: .
v_call: TRBV13
cdr3_aa: CASSSYPISGGAPDTQYF
cdr3_nt: TGTGCCAGCAGCTCGTACCCTATTAGCGGGGGGGCTCCAGATACGCAGTATTTT

d_call: TRBD1
j_call: TRBJ2-7
clone_size: .
v_call: TRBV6-5
cdr3_aa: CASTITGGAGYEQYF
cdr3_nt: TGTGCCAGCACCATAACAGGGGGCGCTGGCTACGAGCAGTACTTC

d_call: .
j_call: TRBJ2-6
clone_size: .
v_call: TRBV12-5
cdr3_aa: CASGFTEAGANVLTF
cdr3_nt: TGTGCTAGTGGTTTCACAGAGGCTGGGGCCAACGTCCTGACTTTC

d_call: .
j_call: TRBJ1-1
clone_size: .
v_call: TRBV7-3
cdr3_aa: CASSKRGAEAFF
cdr3_nt: TGTGCCAGCAGCAAAAGGGGAGCGGAAGCTTTCTTT

d_call: .
j_call: TRBJ1-3
clone_size: .
v_call: TRBV30
cdr3_aa: CAWSLGLSGNTIYF
cdr3_nt: TGTGCCTGGAGTTTGGGGCTGTCTGGAAACACCATATATTTT

d_call: .
j_call: TRBJ1-1
clone_size: .
v_call: TRBV7-9
cdr3_aa: CASSHPATRTEAFF
cdr3_nt: TGTGCCAGCAGCCACCCCGCCACAAGGACTGAAGCTTTCTTT

d_call: .
j_call: TRBJ1-1
clone_size: .
v_call: TRBV7-8
cdr3_aa: CASSFRGRENTEAFF
cdr3_nt: TGTGCCAGCAGCTTTAGAGGCCGGGAGAACACTGAAGCTTTCTTT

d_call: .
j_call: TRBJ2-7
clone_size: once
v_call: TRBV7-6
cdr3_aa: CASSLGAAGSTYEQYF
cdr3_nt: TGTGCCAGCAGCTTAGGAGCGGCAGGTAGCACCTACGAGCAGTACTTC

d_call: .
j_call: TRBJ1-1
clone_size: .
v_call: TRBV30
cdr3_aa: CAWRETGNTEAFF
cdr3_nt: TGTGCCTGGAGGGAGACAGGGAACACTGAAGCTTTCTTT

d_call: .
j_call: TRBJ1-4
clone_size: .
v_call: TRBV10-1
cdr3_aa: CASLQAFTSTNEKLFF
cdr3_nt: TGCGCCAGTCTGCAGGCCTTTACTTCAACTAATGAAAAACTGTTTTTT

d_call: .
j_call: TRBJ1-1
clone_size: .
v_call: TRBV9
cdr3_aa: CASSGNPNTEAFF
cdr3_nt: TGTGCCAGCAGCGGCAACCCTAACACTGAAGCTTTCTTT

d_call: .
j_call: TRBJ2-5
clone_size: .
v_call: TRBV4-3
cdr3_aa: CASSQDSTGTYGTQYF
cdr3_nt: TGCGCCAGCAGCCAAGATAGTACCGGGACTTATGGGACCCAGTACTTC

d_call: .
j_call: TRBJ2-1
clone_size: .
v_call: TRBV9
cdr3_aa: CASSVEGPETYNEQFF
cdr3_nt: TGTGCCAGCAGCGTGGAGGGACCAGAGACTTACAATGAGCAGTTCTTC

d_call: TRBD2
j_call: TRBJ2-5
clone_size: .
v_call: TRBV13
cdr3_aa: CASSAPLAGEETQYF
cdr3_nt: TGTGCCAGCAGCGCACCCCTAGCGGGCGAAGAGACCCAGTACTTC

d_call: .
j_call: TRBJ1-4
clone_size: .
v_call: TRBV2
cdr3_aa: CASRIRGTNEKLFF
cdr3_nt: TGTGCCAGCAGGATCAGGGGAACTAATGAAAAACTGTTTTTT

d_call: .
j_call: TRBJ2-2
clone_size: .
v_call: TRBV7-2
cdr3_aa: CASTFLGGELFF
cdr3_nt: TGTGCCAGCACCTTTTTAGGCGGGGAGCTGTTTTTT

d_call: .
j_call: TRBJ1-1
clone_size: .
v_call: TRBV12-5
cdr3_aa: CAGEVNTEAFF
cdr3_nt: TGTGCGGGTGAGGTGAACACTGAAGCTTTCTTT

d_call: TRBD2
j_call: TRBJ2-1
clone_size: once
v_call: TRBV5-1
cdr3_aa: CASGLAGGNNEQFF
cdr3_nt: TGCGCCAGCGGACTAGCGGGAGGAAACAACGAGCAGTTCTTC

d_call: TRBD2
j_call: TRBJ2-6
clone_size: .
v_call: TRBV7-2
cdr3_aa: CASSLPILAGVSGANVLTF
cdr3_nt: TGTGCCAGCAGCTTACCAATACTAGCGGGAGTTTCTGGGGCCAACGTCCTGACTTTC